This TCR beta chain was obtained from a study of CD8+ T cells in alopecia areata. This CDR3 has 16 residues. V lost 0 bases, J lost 0 bases, and 10 bases lay in between. CDR1 is SGHTS and CDR2 is YDEGEE in the germline V gene. Indicated treatment: oral pan-JAK inhibitor, 5-10 mg twice daily. Sorted populations comprised CD4+ and CD8+ T cells obtained from PBMCs. Following extraction, RNA underwent reverse transcription to cDNA, which served as the sequencing template. TCRdb's copy holds only in-frame clones and misses some; the assay was immunoSEQ multiplex PCR. The sample lists 90,000 to 150,000 clones, 53% occurring once.

The sequence was obtained from a human donor with alopecia areata. V gene TRBV5-8 combines with J gene TRBJ1-5, with a possible D match to TRBD1 (6 bases). Sequencing used CD4+ T cells sorted from blood, obtained at week 4, from a patient treated with tofacitinib. The chain's CDR3 is CASSLEGGISNQPQHF. The CDR3 DNA reads TGTGCCAGCAGCTTGGAGGGGGGGATTAGCAATCAGCCCCAGCATTTT. Based on the CDR3 plus reference TRBV5-8 and TRBJ1-5, the full variable domain is EAGVTQSPTHLIKTRGQQATLRCSPISGHTSVYWYQQALGLGLQFLLWYDEGEERNRGNFPPRFSGRQFPNYSSELNVNALELEDSALYLCASSLEGGISNQPQHFGDGTRLSIL.